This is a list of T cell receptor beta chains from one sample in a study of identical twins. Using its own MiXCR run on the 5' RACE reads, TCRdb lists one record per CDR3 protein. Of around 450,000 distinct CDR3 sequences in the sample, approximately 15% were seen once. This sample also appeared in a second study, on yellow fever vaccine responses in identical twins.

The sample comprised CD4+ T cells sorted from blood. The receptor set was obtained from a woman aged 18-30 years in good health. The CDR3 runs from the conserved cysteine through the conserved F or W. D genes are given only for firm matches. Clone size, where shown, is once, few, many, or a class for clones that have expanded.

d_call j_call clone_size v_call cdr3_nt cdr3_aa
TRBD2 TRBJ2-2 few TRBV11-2 TGTGCCAGCAGCTTAGGTCTAGCGGGGACGGGAACCGGGGAGCTGTTTTTT CASSLGLAGTGTGELFF
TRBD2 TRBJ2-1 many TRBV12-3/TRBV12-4 TGTGCCAGCAGTTTAGCGCTAGCGGGGGGATACAATGAGCAGTTCTTC CASSLALAGGYNEQFF
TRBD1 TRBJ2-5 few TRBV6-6 TGTGCCACCGGACAGGCAACCGGGGAGACCCAGTACTTC CATGQATGETQYF
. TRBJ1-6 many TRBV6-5 TGTGCCAGCACCACGACTGGGGGTACCCTCCACTTT CASTTTGGTLHF
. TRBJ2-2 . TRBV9 TGTGCCAGCAGCGTAGTTCAGAACACCGGGGAGCTGTTTTTT CASSVVQNTGELFF
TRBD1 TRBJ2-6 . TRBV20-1 TGCAGTGCTAGAGATTTCCTCCGGGACAGTATCTCTGGGGCCAACGTCCTGACTTTC CSARDFLRDSISGANVLTF
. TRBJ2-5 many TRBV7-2 TGTGCCAGCAGCTTACGACAGAGGGAGACCCAGTACTTC CASSLRQRETQYF
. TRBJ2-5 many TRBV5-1 TGCGCCAGCAGCTTACGGATCCAAGAGACCCAGTACTTC CASSLRIQETQYF
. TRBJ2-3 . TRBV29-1 TGCAGCGTTCGAGATACGCAGTATTTT CSVRDTQYF
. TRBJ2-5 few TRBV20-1 TGCAGTGCTAGAGCAGGGCCAGAGACCCAGTACTTC CSARAGPETQYF
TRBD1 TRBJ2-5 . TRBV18 TGTGCCAGCTCACCACCGAGGGGGCAGGAGACCCAGTACTTC CASSPPRGQETQYF
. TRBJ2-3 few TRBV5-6 TGTGCCAGCAGCGCCTTCACAGATACGCAGTATTTT CASSAFTDTQYF
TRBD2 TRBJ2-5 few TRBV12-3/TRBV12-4 TGTGCCAGCAGTCAGGGACTAGCGGGCCCCCAAGAGACCCAGTACTTC CASSQGLAGPQETQYF
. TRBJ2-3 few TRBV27 TGTGCCAGCATCCCCAAGATTGGACGGCGGTACACAGATACGCAGTATTTT CASIPKIGRRYTDTQYF
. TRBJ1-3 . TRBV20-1 TGCAGTGCTACCGACAGGAACTCTGGAAACACCATATATTTT CSATDRNSGNTIYF
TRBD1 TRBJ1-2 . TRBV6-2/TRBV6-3 TGTGCCAGCAGCGATCCGGGACAGGGGGATGGCTACACCTTC CASSDPGQGDGYTF
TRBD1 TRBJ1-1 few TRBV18 TGTGCCAGCTCACAGGGACAGGTTAGGACTGAAGCTTTCTTT CASSQGQVRTEAFF
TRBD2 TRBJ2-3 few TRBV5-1 TGCGCCAGCAGCTTACGCGGGAGCTTCACAGATACGCAGTATTTT CASSLRGSFTDTQYF
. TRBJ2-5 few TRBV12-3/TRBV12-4 TGTGCCAGCGCTAAGAAGGGTAGCGACCGGTGGGAGACCCAGTACTTC CASAKKGSDRWETQYF
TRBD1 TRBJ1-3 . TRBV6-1 TGTGCCAGCAGTCCCGGGACAGGAGGAAACACCATATATTTT CASSPGTGGNTIYF
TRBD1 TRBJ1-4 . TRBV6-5 TGTGCCAGCAGTTACCGGACAGGGGAAGGGGAAAAACTGTTTTTT CASSYRTGEGEKLFF
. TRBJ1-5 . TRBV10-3 TGTGCCATCAGTGAGACACTACTGAGGGACAGCAATCAGCCCCAGCATTTT CAISETLLRDSNQPQHF
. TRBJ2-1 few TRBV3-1 TGTGCCAGCAGCCAAGATCCGGCTGAGCAGTTCTTC CASSQDPAEQFF
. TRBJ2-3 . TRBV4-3 TGCGCCAGCAGCCAAGTAGCTAGTAGCACAGATACGCAGTATTTT CASSQVASSTDTQYF
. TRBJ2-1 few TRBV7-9 TGTGCCAGCAGGGGGTTAAACGACAATGAGCAGTTCTTC CASRGLNDNEQFF
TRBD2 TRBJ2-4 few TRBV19 TGTGCCAGCCTTAGCGGGAGGGCCAACATTCAGTACTTC CASLSGRANIQYF
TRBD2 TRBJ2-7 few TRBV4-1 TGCGCCAGCAGCGAGACTAGCGGGACTACCGAGCAGTACTTC CASSETSGTTEQYF
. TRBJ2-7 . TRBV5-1 TGCGCCAGCAGCTTGGCCTGGTTGTCCGAGCAGTACTTC CASSLAWLSEQYF
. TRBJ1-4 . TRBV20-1 TGCAGTGCTAGACCCGGGACAAGGATAGAAAAACTGTTTTTT CSARPGTRIEKLFF
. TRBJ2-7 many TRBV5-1 TGCGCCAGCAGCTCCGGACAGAACCTAGATCGGGTGTTGCGGCAGTACTTC CASSSGQNLDRVLRQYF
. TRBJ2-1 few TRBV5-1 TGCGCCAGCAGCTTGAAACAGGCTAGCTCCTACAATGAGCAGTTCTTC CASSLKQASSYNEQFF
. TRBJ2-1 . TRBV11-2 TGTGCCAGCAGCCGAAGTAGTGAGCAGTTCTTC CASSRSSEQFF
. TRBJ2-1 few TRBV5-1 TGCGCCAGCAGCTGGGGGGGGGCCGCGTCTAATGAGCAGTTCTTC CASSWGGAASNEQFF
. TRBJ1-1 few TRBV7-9 TGTGCCAGCAGCAGGACACCCATGAACACTGAAGCTTTCTTT CASSRTPMNTEAFF
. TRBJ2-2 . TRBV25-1 TGTGCCAGCAGTGAATCAGGGGTCGTGAACACCGGGGAGCTGTTTTTT CASSESGVVNTGELFF
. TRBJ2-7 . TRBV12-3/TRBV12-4 TGTGCCAGCAGTCGCGGAGGGGCACCCAGGAACGAGCAGTACTTC CASSRGGAPRNEQYF
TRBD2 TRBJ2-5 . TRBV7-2 TGTGCCAGCAGCTTAGCCGAACTACTAGCGGGGCAGACCCAGTACTTC CASSLAELLAGQTQYF
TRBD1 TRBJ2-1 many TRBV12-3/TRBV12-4 TGTGCCAGCACCTTCTACAGGGGGCTTAACAATGAGCAGTTCTTC CASTFYRGLNNEQFF
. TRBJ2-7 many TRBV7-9 TGTGCCAGCAGCTTCGCTACCTACGAGCAGTACTTC CASSFATYEQYF
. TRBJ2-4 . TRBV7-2 TGTGCCAGCAGCTTAGATCAGGTTATAGCCAAAAACATTCAGTACTTC CASSLDQVIAKNIQYF
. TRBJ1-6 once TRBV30 TGTGCCTGGGGTGCAGGGAACAATTCACCCCTCCACTTT CAWGAGNNSPLHF
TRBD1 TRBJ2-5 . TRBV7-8 TGTGCCAGCAGCTTAGGCCCCAGGGGGCAAGAGACCCAGTACTTC CASSLGPRGQETQYF
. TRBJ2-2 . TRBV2 TGTGCCAGCAGTGTCAGAGTCGTCGGGGAGCTGTTTTTT CASSVRVVGELFF
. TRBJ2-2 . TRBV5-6 TGTGCCAGCAGCTGGAGGGGCGGAGCCAACACCGGGGAGCTGTTTTTT CASSWRGGANTGELFF
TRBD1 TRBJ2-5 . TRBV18 TGTGCCAGCTCACCGGGACAGGGAATAGAAGAGACCCAGTACTTC CASSPGQGIEETQYF
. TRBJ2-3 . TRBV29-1 TGCAGCGTCCAAGAGGACAGCGCAGATACGCAGTATTTT CSVQEDSADTQYF
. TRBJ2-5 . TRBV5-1 TGCGCCAGCAGCTCCTGGGGGTCAGAGACCCAGTACTTC CASSSWGSETQYF
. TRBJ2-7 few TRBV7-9 TGTGCCAGCAGCAAGGCACAGGGTGCTTTCGACGAGCAGTACTTC CASSKAQGAFDEQYF
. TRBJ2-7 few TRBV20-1 TGCAGTGCTAGAGATCTTCAGGGGAAGGTATACGAGCAGTACTTC CSARDLQGKVYEQYF
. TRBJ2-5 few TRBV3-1 TGTGCCAGCAGCCAAACCTCGGAGACCCAGTACTTC CASSQTSETQYF
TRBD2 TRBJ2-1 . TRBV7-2 TGTGCCAGCAGCTTAGTCGGCGGGGGGAACAATGAGCAGTTCTTC CASSLVGGGNNEQFF
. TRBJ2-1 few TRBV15 TGTGCCACCAGCAGAGCGGACCCGGGAAATGAGCAGTTCTTC CATSRADPGNEQFF
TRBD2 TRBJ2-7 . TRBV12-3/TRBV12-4 TGTGCCAGCAGCCAGACTAGCGGGAGGGCCAGGGGCGAGCAGTACTTC CASSQTSGRARGEQYF
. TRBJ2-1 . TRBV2 TGTGCCAGCAGTGAAAGGGACCCCTACAATGAGCAGTTCTTC CASSERDPYNEQFF
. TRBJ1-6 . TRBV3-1 TGTGCCAGCAGCCAGTATAACGACTCACCCCTCCACTTT CASSQYNDSPLHF
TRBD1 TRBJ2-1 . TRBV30 TGTGCCTGGAGTACCCGACAGGGGAAATACAATGAGCAGTTCTTC CAWSTRQGKYNEQFF
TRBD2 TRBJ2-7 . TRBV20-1 TGCAGTGCTAGAAGGGCGGGAGCTACATACGAGCAGTACTTC CSARRAGATYEQYF
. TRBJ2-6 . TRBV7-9 TGTGCCAGCAGCTTGGGGATGGGGAACTCTGGGGCCAACGTCCTGACTTTC CASSLGMGNSGANVLTF